Following are 10 T cell receptor beta chains from one sample sequenced in a study of T cells in Graves' hyperthyroidism and ophthalmopathy. Regions amplified from RNA transcripts were the TCR beta CDR3 regions. TCR CDR3 regions were first amplified by RT-PCR with HTBI primers. From the multiplex PCR reads, TCRdb called clonotypes with MiXCR, one entry per CDR3 protein. The table records 500,000 to 650,000 distinct CDR3 sequences, approximately 14% of them present only once. The sample was blood. The receptor set was obtained from a middle-aged woman with Graves' hyperthyroidism.

The rearrangement links TRBV5-1 to TRBJ2-1, with TRBD1 as a possible D gene (5 bases). Germline values: CDR1 SGHRS, CDR2 YFSETQ. The CDR3 is made up of 14 amino acids. Trimming shortened V by 0 bases and J by 8 bases, and 12 bases separated the two germline ends. The CDR3 protein is CASSLVTGSYEQFF. The CDR3 coding sequence is TGCGCCAGCAGCTTGGTAACAGGAAGCTATGAGCAGTTCTTC.

This clonotype has a handful of counts. The J gene is TRBJ1-4, the V gene TRBV10-3, with D unresolved. The germline V and J ends were trimmed by 4 bases and 6 bases, with 9 bases remaining between them. The germline gives CDR1 ENHRY, CDR2 SYGVKD. The CDR3 is 13 amino acids. Here the CDR3 reads CAISAGPHEKLFF. The CDR3 DNA is TGTGCCATCAGTGCTGGCCCGCATGAAAAACTGTTTTTT.

This clonotype was counted ten times or more. The genes are TRBV5-1 and TRBJ2-7, with D possibly TRBD1 on 6 matching bases. Germline loops: CDR1 SGHRS, CDR2 YFSETQ. This CDR3 is 14 amino acids long. V was trimmed by 0 bases and J by 5 bases, leaving 12 bases between them. The CDR3 spells CASSLGSGVHEQYF. The CDR3 DNA reads TGCGCCAGCAGCTTGGGTTCAGGGGTCCACGAGCAGTACTTC.

The rearrangement joins TRBV30 to TRBJ2-5, with no clear D. The CDR3 contains 11 residues. Per the germline V gene, CDR1 is GTSNPN and CDR2 is SVGIG (reference sequence). The germline V and J ends were trimmed by 3 bases and 4 bases, with 6 bases remaining between them. The DNA of the CDR3 is TGTGCCTGGAGACCCGGAGAGACCCAGTACTTC. Protein sequence: CAWRPGETQYF.

The gene calls are TRBV28 and TRBJ1-2; TRBD1 aligns across 7 bases. Germline lookup yields CDR1 MDHEN and CDR2 SYDVKM. Unmatched junction bases numbered 5, after V lost 6 bases and J lost 7 bases. CDR3 length: 12 residues. As DNA, the CDR3 is TGTGCCAGCAGGGAGGGGGCGAGTGGCTACACCTTC. Its protein is CASREGASGYTF.

At least ten counts were recorded for this clonotype. The genes are TRBV6-1 and TRBJ2-7; TRBD2 is a possible D gene (8 bases). Looked up from germline, CDR1 is MNHNS and CDR2 is SASEGT. This CDR3 comprises 14 residues. V gave up 6 bases and J gave up 3 bases, with 15 bases separating them. The CDR3 here is CASSGGDSIYEQYF. CDR3 in DNA: TGTGCCAGCAGCGGGGGGGACAGCATCTACGAGCAGTACTTC.

This clonotype was recorded a few times. J is TRBJ1-1 and V is TRBV5-1, with D uncertain. This CDR3 is built from 13 residues. V dropped 4 bases and J dropped 4 bases, with 11 bases sitting between them. Germline assignment: CDR1 SGHRS and CDR2 YFSETQ. CDR3 sequence: CASSVDGGTEAFF. The CDR3 nucleotides read TGCGCCAGCAGCGTAGACGGTGGCACTGAAGCTTTCTTT. Complete variable domain (other parts from reference TRBV5-1 and TRBJ1-1): KAGVTQTPRYLIKTRGQQVTLSCSPISGHRSVSWYQQTPGQGLQFLFEYFSETQRNKGNFPGRFSGRQFSNSRSEMNVSTLELGDSALYLCASSVDGGTEAFFGQGTRLTVV.

Many counts were recorded for this clonotype. The CDR3 bases are TGCGCCAGCAGTGAAGGACTAGCGGGAGGTGGAGATACGCAGTATTTT. This codes for CASSEGLAGGGDTQYF. The V call is TRBV10-2, the J call TRBJ2-3; 14 bases are a match to TRBD2. The CDR3 covers 16 residues. Trimming removed 3 bases from V and 5 bases from J; junction bases left unmatched: 4. Germline V gene lookup returns CDR1 WSHSY and CDR2 SAAADI.

There are a few counts of this clonotype. The rearrangement joins TRBV25-1 to TRBJ1-1; the D gene is possibly TRBD1 (6 bases). Between the trimmed V and J ends, which lost 8 bases and 10 bases, there was a span of 14 bases. CDR1 is MGHDK, CDR2 SYGVNS, per germline. CDR3 size: 11 residues. The CDR3 sequence: CASGQTLGAFF. The DNA of the CDR3 is TGTGCCAGCGGACAGACCCTAGGAGCTTTCTTT.

This clonotype has a count of ten or more. CDR3 nucleotides: TGTGCCAGCTCCCCCGCTAGCGAATTCGGGGACACAGATACGCAGTATTTT. Translating gives CASSPASEFGDTDTQYF. The chain links TRBV28 to TRBJ2-3; D may be TRBD2 (6 bases). Germline CDR1 MDHEN, CDR2 SYDVKM. The CDR3 is 17 amino acids. V lost 8 bases and J lost 2, with 23 bases in between.